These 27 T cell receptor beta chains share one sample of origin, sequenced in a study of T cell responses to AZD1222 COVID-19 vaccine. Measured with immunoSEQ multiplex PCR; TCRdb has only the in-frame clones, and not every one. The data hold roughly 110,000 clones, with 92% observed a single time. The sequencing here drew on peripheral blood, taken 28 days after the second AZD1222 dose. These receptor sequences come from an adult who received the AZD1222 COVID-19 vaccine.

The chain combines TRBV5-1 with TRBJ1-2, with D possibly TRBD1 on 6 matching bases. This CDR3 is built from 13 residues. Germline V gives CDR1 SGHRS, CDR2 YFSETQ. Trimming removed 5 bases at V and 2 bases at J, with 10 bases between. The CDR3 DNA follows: TGCGCCAGCAGTGGACAGACCAACTATGGCTACACCTTC. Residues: CASSGQTNYGYTF.

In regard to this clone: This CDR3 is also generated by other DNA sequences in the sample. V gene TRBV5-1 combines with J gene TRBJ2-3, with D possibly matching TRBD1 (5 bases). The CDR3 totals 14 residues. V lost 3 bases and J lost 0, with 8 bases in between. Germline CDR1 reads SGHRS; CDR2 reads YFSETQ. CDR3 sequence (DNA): TGCGCCAGCAGCTCAGGGCTAAGCACAGATACGCAGTATTTT. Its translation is CASSSGLSTDTQYF.

CDR3 residues: CASRPGGSVTGELFF. The CDR3 coding sequence is TGTGCCAGCAGACCAGGGGGCTCGGTCACCGGGGAGCTGTTTTTT. V is TRBV11-2 and J is TRBJ2-2; the match to TRBD1 covers 8 bases. The CDR3 runs to 15 residues. V lost 6 bases to trimming and J lost 4 bases; unmatched junction nucleotides: 7. Germline V lookup: CDR1 SGHAT, CDR2 FQNNGV.

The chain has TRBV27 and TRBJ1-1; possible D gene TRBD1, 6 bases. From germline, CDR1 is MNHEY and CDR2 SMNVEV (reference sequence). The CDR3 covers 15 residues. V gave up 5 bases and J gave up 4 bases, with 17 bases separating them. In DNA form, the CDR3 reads TGTGCCAGCAGTCCTGGGGGGGGCTTGGCCACTGAAGCTTTCTTT. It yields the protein CASSPGGGLATEAFF.

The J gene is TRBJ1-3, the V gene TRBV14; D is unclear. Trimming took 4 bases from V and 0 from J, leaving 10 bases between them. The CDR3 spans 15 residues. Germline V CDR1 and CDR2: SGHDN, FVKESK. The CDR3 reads CASSRSFSSGNTIYF. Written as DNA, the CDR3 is TGTGCCAGCAGCCGCAGCTTTAGCTCTGGAAACACCATATATTTT.

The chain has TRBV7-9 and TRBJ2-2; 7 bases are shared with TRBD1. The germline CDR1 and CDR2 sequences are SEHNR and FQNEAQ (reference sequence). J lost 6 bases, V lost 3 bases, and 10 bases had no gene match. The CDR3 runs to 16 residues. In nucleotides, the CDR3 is TGTGCCAGCAGCTTCCGGACAGGCGGAATGGCCGGGGAGCTGTTTTTT. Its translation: CASSFRTGGMAGELFF.

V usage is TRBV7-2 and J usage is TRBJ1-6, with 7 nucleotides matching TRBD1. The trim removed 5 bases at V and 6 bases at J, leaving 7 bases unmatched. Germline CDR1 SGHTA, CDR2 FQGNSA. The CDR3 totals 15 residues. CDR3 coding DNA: TGTGCCAGCAGCCCGACAGGGATCGTTAATTCACCCCTCCACTTT. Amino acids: CASSPTGIVNSPLHF.

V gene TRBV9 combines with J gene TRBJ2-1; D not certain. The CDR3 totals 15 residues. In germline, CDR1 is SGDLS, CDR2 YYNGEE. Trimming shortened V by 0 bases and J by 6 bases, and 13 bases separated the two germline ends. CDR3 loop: CASSVAVSRGNEQFF. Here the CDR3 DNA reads TGTGCCAGCAGCGTAGCTGTGAGTAGAGGCAATGAGCAGTTCTTC.

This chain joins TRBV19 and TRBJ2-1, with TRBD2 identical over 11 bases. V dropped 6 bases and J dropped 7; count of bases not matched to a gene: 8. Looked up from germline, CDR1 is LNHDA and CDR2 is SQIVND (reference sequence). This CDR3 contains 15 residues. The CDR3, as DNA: TGTGCCAGTAGATATAGCGGGAGGGCCATGAATGAGCAGTTCTTC. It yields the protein CASRYSGRAMNEQFF.

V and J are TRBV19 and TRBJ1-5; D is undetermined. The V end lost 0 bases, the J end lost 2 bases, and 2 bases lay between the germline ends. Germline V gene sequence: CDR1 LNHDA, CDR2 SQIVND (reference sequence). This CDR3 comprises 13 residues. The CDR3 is CASSIDGNQPQHF. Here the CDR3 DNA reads TGTGCCAGTAGTATAGATGGCAATCAGCCCCAGCATTTT.

CDR3 amino acids: CASSVEQVDEQYF. CDR3 sequence (DNA): TGTGCCAGCAGCGTAGAGCAGGTCGATGAGCAGTACTTC. The chain carries TRBV9 and TRBJ2-7; D remains unclear. The CDR3 length is 13 residues. CDR1 and CDR2 from the germline V gene are SGDLS and YYNGEE. Trimming stripped 0 bases from V and 7 bases from J, with 11 bases between. Complete variable domain (other parts from reference TRBV9 and TRBJ2-7): DSGVTQTPKHLITATGQRVTLRCSPRSGDLSVYWYQQSLDQGLQFLIQYYNGEERAKGNILERFSAQQFPDLHSELNLSSLELGDSALYFCASSVEQVDEQYFGPGTRLTVT.

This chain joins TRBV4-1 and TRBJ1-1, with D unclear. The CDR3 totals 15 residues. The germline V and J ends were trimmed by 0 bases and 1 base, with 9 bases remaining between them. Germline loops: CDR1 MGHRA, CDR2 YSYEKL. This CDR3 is CASSQDRSPNTEAFF. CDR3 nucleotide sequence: TGCGCCAGCAGCCAAGATCGGTCCCCGAACACTGAAGCTTTCTTT.

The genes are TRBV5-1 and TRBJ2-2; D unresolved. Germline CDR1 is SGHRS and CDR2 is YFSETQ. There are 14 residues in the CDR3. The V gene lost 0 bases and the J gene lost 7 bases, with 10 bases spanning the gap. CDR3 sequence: CASSLGASGGELFF. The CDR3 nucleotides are TGCGCCAGCAGCTTGGGAGCGTCGGGCGGGGAGCTGTTTTTT.

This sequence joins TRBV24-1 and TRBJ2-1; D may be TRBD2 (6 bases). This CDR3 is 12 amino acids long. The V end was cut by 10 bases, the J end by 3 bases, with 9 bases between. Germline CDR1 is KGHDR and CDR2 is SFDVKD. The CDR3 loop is CATRGNYNEQFF. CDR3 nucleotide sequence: TGTGCCACTCGGGGGAACTACAATGAGCAGTTCTTC.

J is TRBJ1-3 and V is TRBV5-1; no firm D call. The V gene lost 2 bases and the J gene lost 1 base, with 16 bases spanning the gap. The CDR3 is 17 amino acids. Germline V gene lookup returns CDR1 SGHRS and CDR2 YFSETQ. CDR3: CASSFGRGGNSGNTIYF. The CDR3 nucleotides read TGCGCCAGCAGCTTTGGCCGTGGCGGGAATTCTGGAAACACCATATATTTT.

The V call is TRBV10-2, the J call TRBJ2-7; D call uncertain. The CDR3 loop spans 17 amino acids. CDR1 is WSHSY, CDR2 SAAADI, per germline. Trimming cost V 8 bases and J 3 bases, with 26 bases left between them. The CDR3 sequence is CASWHGPTASIHYEQYF. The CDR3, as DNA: TGCGCCAGCTGGCACGGCCCCACCGCCAGTATTCACTACGAGCAGTACTTC.

CDR3: CASIPDRVHNSPLHF. CDR3 coding DNA: TGTGCCAGCATCCCGGACAGGGTTCATAATTCACCCCTCCACTTT. V gene TRBV6-2 or TRBV6-3 combines with J gene TRBJ1-6; 8 bases line up with TRBD1. With V trimmed by 7 bases and J by 5 bases, 7 bases remained unmatched. Germline V lookup: CDR1 MNHEY, CDR2 SVGEGT. The CDR3 spans 15 residues.

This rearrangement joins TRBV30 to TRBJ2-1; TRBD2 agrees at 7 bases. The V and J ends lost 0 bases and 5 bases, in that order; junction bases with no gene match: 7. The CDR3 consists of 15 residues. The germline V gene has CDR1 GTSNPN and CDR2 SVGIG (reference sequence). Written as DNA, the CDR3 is TGTGCCTGGAGTGTACTTGGCGGGGGAAACAATGAGCAGTTCTTC. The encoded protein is CAWSVLGGGNNEQFF.

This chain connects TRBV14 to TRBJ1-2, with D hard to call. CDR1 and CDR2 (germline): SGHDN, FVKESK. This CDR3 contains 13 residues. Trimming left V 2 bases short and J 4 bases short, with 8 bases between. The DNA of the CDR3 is TGTGCCAGCAGCCAACTGCCCAGCTATGGCTACACCTTC. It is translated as CASSQLPSYGYTF.

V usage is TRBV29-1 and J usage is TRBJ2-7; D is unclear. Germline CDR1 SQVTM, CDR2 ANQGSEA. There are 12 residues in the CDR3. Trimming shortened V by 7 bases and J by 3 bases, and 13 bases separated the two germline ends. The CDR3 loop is CSGSDGYYEQYF. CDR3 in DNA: TGCAGCGGTTCGGACGGATACTACGAGCAGTACTTC.

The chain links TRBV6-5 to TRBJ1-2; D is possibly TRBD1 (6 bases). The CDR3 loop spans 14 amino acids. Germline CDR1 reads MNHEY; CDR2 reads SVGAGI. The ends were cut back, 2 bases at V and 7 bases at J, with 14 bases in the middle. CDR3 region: CASSYPGGLGGYTF. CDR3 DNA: TGTGCCAGCAGTTACCCCGGGGGGCTGGGTGGCTACACCTTC.

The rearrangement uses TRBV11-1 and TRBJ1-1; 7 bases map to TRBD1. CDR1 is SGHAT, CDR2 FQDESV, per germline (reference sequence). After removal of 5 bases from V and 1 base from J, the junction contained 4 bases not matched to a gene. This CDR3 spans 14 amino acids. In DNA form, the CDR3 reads TGTGCCAGCAGCGGAGGGACAGCGAACACTGAAGCTTTCTTT. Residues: CASSGGTANTEAFF. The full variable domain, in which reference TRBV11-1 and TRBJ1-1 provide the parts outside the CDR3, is EAEVAQSPRYKITEKSQAVAFWCDPISGHATLYWYRQILGQGPELLVQFQDESVVDDSQLPKDRFSAERLKGVDSTLKIQPAELGDSAMYLCASSGGTANTEAFFGQGTRLTVV.

The CDR3 DNA reads as TGTGCCAGCAGCTTGGTGCGGGGGGCCAATGAGCAGTTCTTC. This translates into CASSLVRGANEQFF. This chain joins TRBV11-1 and TRBJ2-1, with 8 nucleotides matching TRBD2. Germline V lookup: CDR1 SGHAT, CDR2 FQDESV (reference sequence). There are 14 residues in the CDR3. With 3 bases clipped from V and 6 bases from J, the junction kept 4 bases outside the gene matches.

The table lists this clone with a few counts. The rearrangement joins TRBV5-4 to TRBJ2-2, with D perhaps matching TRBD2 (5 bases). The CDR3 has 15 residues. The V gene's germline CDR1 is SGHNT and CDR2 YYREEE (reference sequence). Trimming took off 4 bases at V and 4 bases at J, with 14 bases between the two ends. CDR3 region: CASSGRDSTTGELFF. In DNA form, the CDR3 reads TGTGCCAGCAGCGGCCGGGATTCCACCACCGGGGAGCTGTTTTTT.

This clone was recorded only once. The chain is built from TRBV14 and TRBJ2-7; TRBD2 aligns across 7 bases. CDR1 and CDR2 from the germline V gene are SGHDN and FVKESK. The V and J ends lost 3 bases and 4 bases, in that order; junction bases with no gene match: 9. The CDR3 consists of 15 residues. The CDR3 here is CASSHEGGTGYEQYF. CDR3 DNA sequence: TGTGCCAGCAGCCATGAGGGAGGGACCGGTTACGAGCAGTACTTC.

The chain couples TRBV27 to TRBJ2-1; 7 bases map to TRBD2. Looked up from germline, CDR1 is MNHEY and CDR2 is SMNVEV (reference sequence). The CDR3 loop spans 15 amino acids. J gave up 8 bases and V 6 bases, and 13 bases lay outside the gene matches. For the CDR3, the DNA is TGTGCCAGCAGAAAATTAGCGGGCAGGTTGGATGAGCAGTTCTTC. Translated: CASRKLAGRLDEQFF.

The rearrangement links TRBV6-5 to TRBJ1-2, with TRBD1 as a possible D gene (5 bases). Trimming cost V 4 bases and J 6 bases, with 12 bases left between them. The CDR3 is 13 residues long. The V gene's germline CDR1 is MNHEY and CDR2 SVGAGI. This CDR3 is CASSSPRGDGYTF. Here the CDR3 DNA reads TGTGCCAGCAGTTCCCCGAGGGGAGATGGCTACACCTTC.